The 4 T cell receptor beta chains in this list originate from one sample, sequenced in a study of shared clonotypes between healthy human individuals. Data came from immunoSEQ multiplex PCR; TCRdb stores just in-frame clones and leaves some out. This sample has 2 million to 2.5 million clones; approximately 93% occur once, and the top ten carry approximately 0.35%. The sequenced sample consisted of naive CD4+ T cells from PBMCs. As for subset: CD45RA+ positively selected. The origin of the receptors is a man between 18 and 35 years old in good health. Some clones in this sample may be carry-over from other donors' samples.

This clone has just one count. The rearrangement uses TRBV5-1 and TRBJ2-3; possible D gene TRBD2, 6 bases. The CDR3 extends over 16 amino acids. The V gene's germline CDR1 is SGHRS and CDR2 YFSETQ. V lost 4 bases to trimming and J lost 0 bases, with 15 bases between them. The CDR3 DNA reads TGCGCCAGCAGCCCGGCTGGGCGGGAAAGCACAGATACGCAGTATTTT. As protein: CASSPAGRESTDTQYF.

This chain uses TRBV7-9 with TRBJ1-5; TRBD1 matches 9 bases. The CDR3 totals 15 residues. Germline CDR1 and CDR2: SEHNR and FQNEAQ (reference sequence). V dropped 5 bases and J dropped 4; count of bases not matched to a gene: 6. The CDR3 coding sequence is TGTGCCAGCAGCCTGGACAGGGGAGGAAATCAGCCCCAGCATTTT. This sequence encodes CASSLDRGGNQPQHF.

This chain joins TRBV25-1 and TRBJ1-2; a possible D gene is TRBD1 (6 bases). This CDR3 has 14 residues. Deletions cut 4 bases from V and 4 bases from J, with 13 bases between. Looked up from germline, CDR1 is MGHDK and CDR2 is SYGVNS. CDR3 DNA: TGTGCCAGCAGTGTCGGGGGGCGAGGCTATGGCTACACCTTC. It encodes CASSVGGRGYGYTF.

CDR3 protein: CASSGLAVTDTQYF. Here the CDR3 DNA reads TGTGCCAGCAGTGGACTAGCGGTCACAGATACGCAGTATTTT. The chain carries TRBV28 and TRBJ2-3, with 10 bases aligning to TRBD2. The CDR3 length is 14 residues. Germline V gives CDR1 MDHEN, CDR2 SYDVKM. The ends lost 5 bases at V and 2 bases at J; junction bases unmatched: 1.